Given below is one TCR beta chain in context. The sample is drawn from a study of blood T cell repertoires in COVID-19. The CDR3 covers 12 residues. Germline V gene sequence: CDR1 KGHSH, CDR2 LQKENI. Trimming took off 6 bases at V and 4 bases at J, with 7 bases between the two ends. The protocol was immunoSEQ multiplex PCR, while the TCRdb copy is restricted to in-frame clones and leaves out a portion. The sample records about 330,000 clones, about four fifths being singletons. This TCR was recovered from a woman between 45 and 65 years old with acute or convalescent COVID-19. The specimen sequenced was peripheral blood. The chain combines TRBV18 with TRBJ1-5, with D tentatively TRBD1 (6 bases). As DNA, the CDR3 is TGTGCCAGCTCCACAGGGAATCAGCCCCAGCATTTT. It specifies CASSTGNQPQHF.